This TCR beta chain derives from a study of T cell changes during pregnancy in multiple sclerosis. Trimming cost V 3 bases and J 9 bases; bases outside gene matches: 11. Germline CDR1 SGHRS, CDR2 YFSETQ. This CDR3 comprises 15 residues. Using immunoSEQ multiplex PCR, the repertoire was profiled, and TCRdb retains in-frame clones only, with some absent. The table shows some 60,000 clones, with 91% occurring only once. The sample in question was CD4+ T cells from peripheral blood mononuclear cells, obtained in the first trimester of pregnancy. This rearrangement joins TRBV5-1 to TRBJ2-1; 8 bases fit TRBD2. This clonotype originated in a female donor with multiple sclerosis, enrolled in a pregnancy study. For the CDR3, the DNA is TGCGCCAGCAGCTCGAACCCCGGGACTAGTATTGAGCAGTTCTTC. Protein sequence: CASSSNPGTSIEQFF.